This T cell receptor (beta chain) was retrieved from a study of shared T cell receptors in the human thymus. Germline values: CDR1 MDHEN, CDR2 SYDVKM. This CDR3 comprises 16 residues. V shed 3 bases and J 5 bases; nucleotides not matched to a gene: 10. TCRdb keeps only in-frame clones here, not all; method: immunoSEQ multiplex PCR. The sample records 450,000 to 650,000 clones, approximately 80% being singletons. Another study also made use of these data, one on human thymus T cells. This second report adds: The people who donated were healthy Finnish babies having corrective surgery for congenital heart defects. During corrective heart surgery, resections were taken, and the thymus tissue came from them. Thymic as well as blood repertoires seemed to favor certain V and J genes unevenly. Overlap was high between thymic repertoires from unrelated individuals, as reported in related research.

This sequence originates from a boy younger than two with a congenital heart defect. Material: thymocytes. The chain carries TRBV28 and TRBJ2-7; 10 positions agree with TRBD1. The CDR3 bases are TGTGCCAGCAGTTTGCATGAGGGGACAGGGGCTCACGAGCAGTACTTC. This encodes CASSLHEGTGAHEQYF.